Presented here are 25 T cell receptor beta chains from one specimen sequenced in a study of T-cell reconstitution after alpha-beta-depleted transplantation in children. Molecular barcoding with unique molecular identifiers was used for the TCRbeta library. In TCRdb, the PCR reads were re-called with MiXCR into one record per CDR3 protein. Found here are about 98,000 distinct CDR3 sequences, 20% to 25% of them singletons; the top ten hold 20% to 25%. The material was PBMCs, obtained before TCRalphabeta/CD19-depleted stem cell transplant. The receptors stem from a boy aged 2 to 10 with acute lymphoblastic leukemia, due to receive a stem cell transplant.

The sample holds a few counts of this clonotype. The V and J genes are TRBV9 and TRBJ2-3, with D tentatively TRBD2 (6 bases). The CDR3 extends over 16 amino acids. The germline V gene encodes CDR1 SGDLS and CDR2 YYNGEE. Trimming took off 1 base at V and 5 bases at J, with 17 bases between the two ends. The CDR3 protein is CASSVYSGGYIDTQYF. In DNA form, the CDR3 reads TGTGCCAGCAGCGTATATAGCGGAGGGTACATAGATACGCAGTATTTT.

The rearrangement joins TRBV5-1 to TRBJ2-1; 11 bases line up with TRBD1. The ends lost 9 bases at V and 3 bases at J; junction bases unmatched: 8. In germline, CDR1 is SGHRS, CDR2 YFSETQ. The CDR3 is made up of 15 amino acids. The CDR3 region has the DNA TGCGCCACCCACTTGGGGACAGGGGGCTACAATGAGCAGTTCTTC. As protein: CATHLGTGGYNEQFF.

Comments on this clonotype: One end of the junction varies from germline; a read error may be responsible. J is TRBJ2-7 and V is TRBV20-1, with D perhaps matching TRBD2 (6 bases). The CDR3 spans 12 residues. From germline, CDR1 is DFQATT and CDR2 SNEGSKA (reference sequence). Here the CDR3 reads CSTRGTEYELYF. CDR3 bases: TGCAGTACTAGAGGGACTGAATACGAGCTGTACTTC.

V gene TRBV12-3 or TRBV12-4 combines with J gene TRBJ2-2; TRBD2 aligns across 12 bases. J lost 4 bases, V lost 0 bases, and 0 bases had no gene match. The length of the CDR3 is 16 residues. CDR3 protein: CASSLAGLAGTGELFF. Written as DNA, the CDR3 is TGTGCCAGCAGTTTAGCGGGACTAGCGGGCACCGGGGAGCTGTTTTTT.

This clonotype was observed many times. The rearrangement links TRBV7-8 to TRBJ1-5, with 8 bases that match TRBD1. V lost 5 bases and J lost 9; bases outside the gene matches: 9. Germline CDR1 SGHVS, CDR2 FQNEAQ. The CDR3 loop spans 14 amino acids. CDR3 in DNA: TGTGCCAGCAGCCAGGGGACAGGCCCAGGGCCCCAGCATTTT. Its translation: CASSQGTGPGPQHF.

This clonotype was detected only a few times. This rearrangement joins TRBV5-6 to TRBJ2-1; 11 bases line up with TRBD2. Germline V lookup: CDR1 SGHDT, CDR2 YYEEEE. This CDR3 contains 16 residues. Losses at the gene ends were 4 bases for V and 9 bases for J; bases not matched to a gene: 12. In DNA form, the CDR3 reads TGTGCCAGCAGCGCGATGGGACTAGCGGAGGGGGGTGAGCAGTTCTTC. Its protein product is CASSAMGLAEGGEQFF. Looking up the rest from reference TRBV5-6 and TRBJ2-1 gives the full variable domain: DAGVTQSPTHLIKTRGQQVTLRCSPKSGHDTVSWYQQALGQGPQFIFQYYEEEERQRGNFPDRFSGHQFPNYSSELNVNALLLGDSALYLCASSAMGLAEGGEQFFGPGTRLTVL.

The rearrangement joins TRBV2 to TRBJ2-2; 7 nucleotides align to TRBD1. Germline V gives CDR1 SNHLY, CDR2 FYNNEI. The J segment lost 1 base and the V segment lost 7 bases, leaving 9 bases of the junction unmatched. The CDR3 has 16 residues. CDR3 nucleotides: TGTGCCAGCAAGAGGGGGCCTTATAGGAACACCGGGGAGCTGTTTTTT. This encodes CASKRGPYRNTGELFF.

This clonotype was seen more than once but under ten times. J is TRBJ2-1 and V is TRBV7-2; D perhaps matches TRBD1 (6 bases). The CDR3 consists of 17 residues. The V end was cut by 5 bases, the J end by 5 bases, with 22 bases between. Germline values: CDR1 SGHTA, CDR2 FQGNSA. CDR3 nucleotides: TGTGCCAGCAGCCCGGACAGAAGAAGCCTCCTGGACAATGAGCAGTTCTTC. The encoded protein is CASSPDRRSLLDNEQFF.

This rearrangement joins TRBV7-9 to TRBJ1-6; D is possibly TRBD1 (5 bases). The length of the CDR3 is 15 residues. The germline gives CDR1 SEHNR, CDR2 FQNEAQ (reference sequence). The V gene lost 1 base and the J gene lost 7 bases, with 11 bases spanning the gap. The CDR3 nucleotides read TGTGCCAGCAGCTTAGGACGGGGGGGAAATTCACCCCTCCACTTT. It yields the protein CASSLGRGGNSPLHF.

This clonotype occurred a few times. This chain joins TRBV6-2 or TRBV6-3 and TRBJ2-4, with D perhaps matching TRBD2 (6 bases). This CDR3 is 14 amino acids long. The germline V gene encodes CDR1 MNHEY and CDR2 SVGEGT. V was cut by 6 bases and J by 9 bases, with 18 bases left in between. The CDR3 spells CASRLPREFGIQYF. The CDR3 DNA follows: TGTGCCAGCAGACTCCCTCGGGAGTTCGGCATTCAGTACTTC.

This clonotype turned up a few times. The V call is TRBV5-1, the J call TRBJ2-2, with unresolved D. V lost 4 bases to trimming and J lost 4 bases, with 14 bases between them. This CDR3 is built from 15 residues. Germline V lookup: CDR1 SGHRS, CDR2 YFSETQ. This CDR3 is CASSETSTSTGELFF. CDR3 bases: TGCGCCAGCAGCGAGACGAGCACGAGCACCGGGGAGCTGTTTTTT.

This clonotype was seen repeatedly, ten times or more. V and J are TRBV9 and TRBJ1-3; the D is unclear. Germline-derived CDR1 and CDR2 are SGDLS and YYNGEE. The CDR3 extends over 17 amino acids. V lost 3 bases, J lost 0 bases, and 16 bases lay in between. CDR3 in amino acids: CASSDHGLRDSGNTIYF. The DNA for the CDR3 is TGTGCCAGCAGCGACCACGGTCTTCGGGACTCTGGAAACACCATATATTTT.

This clonotype has ten or more counts. The V call is TRBV5-5, the J call TRBJ2-7, with 9 bases lining up with TRBD2. Germline lookup yields CDR1 SGHKS and CDR2 YYEKEE (reference sequence). The CDR3 sequence is 15 residues long. With V trimmed by 4 bases and J by 1 base, 6 bases remained unmatched. The CDR3 reads CASSPRAGGSYEQYF. DNA for the CDR3: TGTGCCAGCAGCCCGAGGGCGGGAGGGTCCTACGAGCAGTACTTC.

This clonotype was detected a few times. The chain uses TRBV28 and TRBJ2-2, with TRBD1 identical over 7 bases. Germline-derived CDR1 and CDR2 are MDHEN and SYDVKM. The CDR3 length is 17 residues. The J segment lost 5 bases and the V segment lost 3 bases, leaving 12 bases of the junction unmatched. As DNA, the CDR3 is TGTGCCAGCAGTTTTCAACAGGGGAAGGGGCTGACCGGGGAGCTGTTTTTT. Residues: CASSFQQGKGLTGELFF.

The chain is built from TRBV3-1 and TRBJ1-1; D may be TRBD1 (5 bases). Per the germline V gene, CDR1 is LGHDT and CDR2 is YNNKEL (reference sequence). This CDR3 is built from 14 residues. V was pared by 3 bases and J by 1 base, with 9 bases between. The CDR3 reads CASSQPQGNTEAFF. In nucleotides, the CDR3 is TGTGCCAGCAGCCAGCCCCAGGGGAACACTGAAGCTTTCTTT.

This clonotype was found a few times. The chain employs TRBV12-3 or TRBV12-4 and TRBJ2-6; D is tentatively TRBD1 or TRBD2 (6 bases each). The V and J ends lost 1 base and 4 bases respectively, with 17 bases between them. The CDR3 is made up of 18 amino acids. CDR3 protein: CASSLEGGLIWGANVLTF. The CDR3 nucleotides read TGTGCCAGCAGTTTAGAGGGGGGTTTGATTTGGGGGGCCAACGTCCTGACTTTC.

This clonotype was seen a handful of times. The chain couples TRBV5-1 to TRBJ2-3, with D perhaps matching TRBD2 (6 bases). The V gene's germline CDR1 is SGHRS and CDR2 YFSETQ. V gave up 4 bases and J gave up 2 bases, with 11 bases separating them. The CDR3 loop spans 14 amino acids. The CDR3 here is CASSAGLSTDTQYF. CDR3 sequence (DNA): TGCGCCAGCAGCGCGGGACTGTCCACAGATACGCAGTATTTT.

V is TRBV4-3 and J is TRBJ2-1, with TRBD2 identical over 9 bases. V trimming: 1 base; J trimming: 2 bases; junction bases outside the gene matches: 3. CDR3 length: 16 residues. The germline CDR1 and CDR2 sequences are LGHNA and YSLEER. This CDR3 is CASSQGPSGTYNEQFF. The DNA for the CDR3 is TGCGCCAGCAGCCAAGGTCCTAGCGGGACCTACAATGAGCAGTTCTTC.

The genes are TRBV4-1 and TRBJ2-2, with a tentative D call TRBD1 (5 bases). Deletions cut 3 bases from V and 2 bases from J, with 16 bases between. Looked up from germline, CDR1 is MGHRA and CDR2 is YSYEKL. The CDR3 sequence is 17 residues long. The chain's CDR3 is CASSHAEAGINTGELFF. CDR3 nucleotide sequence: TGCGCCAGCAGCCATGCCGAGGCAGGGATCAACACCGGGGAGCTGTTTTTT.

This clonotype was seen ten or more times. V is TRBV28 and J is TRBJ2-1; 7 bases map to TRBD1. Germline CDR1 reads MDHEN; CDR2 reads SYDVKM. V dropped 6 bases and J dropped 9; count of bases not matched to a gene: 11. The length of the CDR3 is 14 residues. DNA of the CDR3: TGTGCCAGCAGCTACGGGACAGTAACATCTGAGCAGTTCTTC. Encoded protein: CASSYGTVTSEQFF.

The chain employs TRBV11-3 and TRBJ2-1; 7 bases line up with TRBD2. The CDR3 is 15 residues long. J gave up 6 bases and V 5 bases, and 10 bases lay outside the gene matches. Germline CDR1 and CDR2: SGHNT and YENEEA. The CDR3 nucleotides are TGTGCCAGCAGCAGCGGCGGGAGTTGGAGCAATGAGCAGTTCTTC. Residues: CASSSGGSWSNEQFF.

This clonotype has a handful of counts. The V gene is TRBV7-8, the J gene TRBJ2-7; D perhaps matches TRBD2 (5 bases). V was shortened by 8 bases and J by 4 bases, with 9 bases between the two germline ends. Germline V CDR1 and CDR2: SGHVS, FQNEAQ. The length of the CDR3 is 11 residues. CDR3: CASRGAYEQYF. For the CDR3, the DNA is TGTGCCAGCCGGGGTGCGTACGAGCAGTACTTC.

The chain has TRBV28 and TRBJ1-1, with D perhaps matching TRBD1 (6 bases). Germline V gene lookup returns CDR1 MDHEN and CDR2 SYDVKM. Trimming stripped 6 bases from V and 1 base from J, with 9 bases between. CDR3 length: 13 amino acids. The CDR3 DNA is TGTGCCAGCAGACTGACAGGGAACACTGAAGCTTTCTTT. Its protein is CASRLTGNTEAFF.

The chain recombines TRBV12-3 or TRBV12-4 with TRBJ2-2; D unclear. Deletions cut 3 bases from V and 7 bases from J, with 12 bases between. This CDR3 region has 14 residues. CDR3 region: CASSFWRLSGELFF. CDR3 DNA sequence: TGTGCCAGCAGTTTTTGGCGGCTAAGCGGGGAGCTGTTTTTT.

The gene calls are TRBV28 and TRBJ2-7; a possible D gene is TRBD1 (6 bases). Germline-derived CDR1 and CDR2 are MDHEN and SYDVKM. The V and J ends lost 7 bases and 5 bases respectively, with 21 bases between them. The CDR3 length is 15 residues. The CDR3 here is CASTLGQGPTDEQYF. The CDR3, as DNA: TGTGCCAGCACCCTTGGGCAGGGGCCTACTGACGAGCAGTACTTC.